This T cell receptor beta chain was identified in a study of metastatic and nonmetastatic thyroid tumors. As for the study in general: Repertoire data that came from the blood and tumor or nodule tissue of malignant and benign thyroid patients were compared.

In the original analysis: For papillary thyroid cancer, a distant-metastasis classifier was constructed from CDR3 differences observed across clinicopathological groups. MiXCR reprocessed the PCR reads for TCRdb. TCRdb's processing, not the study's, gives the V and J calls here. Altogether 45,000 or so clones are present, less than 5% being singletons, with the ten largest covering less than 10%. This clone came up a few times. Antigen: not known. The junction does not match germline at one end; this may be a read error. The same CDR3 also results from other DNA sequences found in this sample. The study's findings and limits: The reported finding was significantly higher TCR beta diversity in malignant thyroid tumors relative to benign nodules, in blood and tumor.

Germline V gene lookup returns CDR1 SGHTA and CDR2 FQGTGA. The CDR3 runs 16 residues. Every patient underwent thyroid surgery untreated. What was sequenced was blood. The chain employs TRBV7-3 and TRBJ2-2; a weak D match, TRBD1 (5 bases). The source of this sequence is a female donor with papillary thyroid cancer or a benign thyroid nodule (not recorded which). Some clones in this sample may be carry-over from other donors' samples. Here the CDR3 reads CASSPRRTTNTGELFF. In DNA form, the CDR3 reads TGTGCCAGCAGCCCAAGGCGGACAACGAACACAGGGGAGCTGTTTTTT.